This T cell receptor beta chain was obtained from a study of CD8+ T cells in alopecia areata. Stated treatment: oral pan-JAK inhibitor, 5-10 mg twice daily. This clone was seen only a few times. Reverse transcribed after extraction, RNA yielded cDNA as the sequencing template. Profiled with immunoSEQ multiplex PCR; TCRdb holds only in-frame clones, not every one. Among some 190,000 clones, approximately 65% were seen once, and the ten largest hold 1% to 1.5%. V dropped 6 bases and J dropped 2; count of bases not matched to a gene: 3. CDR1 LNHDA and CDR2 SQIVND come from the germline V gene (reference sequence). The CDR3 extends over 14 amino acids.

The V and J genes are TRBV19 and TRBJ1-2, with 10 positions matching TRBD1. The sequence derives from a human donor with alopecia areata. Sample: CD4+ T cells sorted from blood, taken between weeks 43 and 45, from a patient treated with tofacitinib. CDR3 DNA sequence: TGTGCCAGTAGACTGGGACAGGGGAACTATGGCTACACCTTC. This translates into CASRLGQGNYGYTF.